A single sample is the source of the 10 T cell receptor beta chains below, sequenced in a study of identical twins. MiXCR was run by TCRdb on the 5' RACE reads, yielding one entry per CDR3 protein. The data show just over 500,000 distinct CDR3 sequences, with under 25% seen just once and 0.91% held by the top ten. This sample was shared with a second study, whose subject was T cells expressing NK-cell markers.

Sequenced: CD4+ T cells sorted from blood. These receptor sequences come from a woman younger than 30 in good health.

This clonotype was observed at least ten times. The chain has TRBV5-6 and TRBJ2-7; a weak D match, TRBD1 (7 bases). Germline CDR1 and CDR2: SGHDT and YYEEEE. V was shortened by 4 bases and J by 3 bases, with 17 bases between the two germline ends. The CDR3 totals 15 residues. CDR3 nucleotide sequence: TGTGCCAGCAGCGCGGCGCGACAGGGAGGCTACGAGCAGTACTTC. Encoded protein: CASSAARQGGYEQYF.

The CDR3, as DNA: TGCGCCAGCAGCTCCCCGGGTGGCGGGGAGCAGTACTTC. Residues: CASSSPGGGEQYF. V is TRBV5-1 and J is TRBJ2-7; D may be TRBD2 (5 bases). Germline lookup yields CDR1 SGHRS and CDR2 YFSETQ. This CDR3 spans 13 amino acids. V shed 3 bases and J shed 7 bases, with 14 bases lying between them.

The rearrangement joins TRBV29-1 to TRBJ1-1; D ambiguous. This CDR3 is built from 13 residues. The ends were cut back, 3 bases at V and 2 bases at J, with 10 bases in the middle. Germline CDR1 SQVTM, CDR2 ANQGSEA. The CDR3 DNA is TGCAGCGTTGACGAAGCGATTAACACTGAAGCTTTCTTT. This translates into CSVDEAINTEAFF.

The chain carries TRBV3-1 and TRBJ2-1; 9 positions match TRBD2. The CDR3 extends over 16 amino acids. V shed 3 bases and J 8 bases; nucleotides not matched to a gene: 11. Per the germline V gene, CDR1 is LGHDT and CDR2 is YNNKEL (reference sequence). The CDR3 loop is CASSQYSSGAGDEQFF. The CDR3 region has the DNA TGTGCCAGCAGCCAGTATTCTAGCGGGGCGGGCGATGAGCAGTTCTTC.

This clonotype was picked up a small number of times. This chain uses TRBV7-8 with TRBJ2-3, with no clear D. The V gene lost 5 bases and the J gene lost 11 bases, with 20 bases spanning the gap. CDR1 is SGHVS, CDR2 FQNEAQ, per germline. The CDR3 runs to 14 residues. The CDR3 loop reads CASSPRAAALEQYF. As DNA, the CDR3 is TGTGCCAGCAGCCCTAGGGCCGCGGCACTGGAGCAGTATTTT.

The rearrangement uses TRBV20-1 and TRBJ2-2; D is possibly TRBD1 or TRBD2 (6 bases each). The CDR3 totals 15 residues. V lost 3 bases and J 4 bases, leaving 15 bases between the germline ends. Germline values: CDR1 DFQATT, CDR2 SNEGSKA (reference sequence). CDR3 DNA sequence: TGCAGTGCTAGCCCCACTAGCAGGGGCACCGGGGAGCTGTTTTTT. Its protein is CSASPTSRGTGELFF.

This clonotype showed up just a few times. The genes are TRBV7-8 and TRBJ2-1, with 7 positions matching TRBD1. Trimming took 4 bases from V and 0 from J; bases not matched to a gene: 12. CDR3 length: 18 amino acids. Per the germline V gene, CDR1 is SGHVS and CDR2 is FQNEAQ. The CDR3 DNA reads as TGTGCCAGCAGCTCCAAAGGGTTTAACAGGGGCTCCTACAATGAGCAGTTCTTC. Translation: CASSSKGFNRGSYNEQFF.

This clonotype occurred a few times. This rearrangement joins TRBV5-1 to TRBJ1-4; TRBD1 is a possible D gene (6 bases). There are 15 residues in the CDR3. V dropped 0 bases and J dropped 8 bases, with 14 bases sitting between them. CDR1 is SGHRS, CDR2 YFSETQ, per germline. The CDR3 protein is CASSLAAGVGEKLFF. CDR3 nucleotides: TGCGCCAGCAGCTTGGCCGCAGGGGTGGGCGAAAAACTGTTTTTT.

The gene calls are TRBV7-2 and TRBJ2-5; D perhaps matches TRBD2 (7 bases). Trimming removed 5 bases from V and 6 bases from J, with 13 bases in between. This CDR3 comprises 13 residues. CDR1 and CDR2 (germline): SGHTA, FQGNSA. CDR3 protein: CASSTGTTKTQYF. The CDR3 nucleotides are TGTGCCAGCAGCACAGGGACTACGAAGACCCAGTACTTC.

A few counts support this clonotype. The chain combines TRBV12-3 or TRBV12-4 with TRBJ1-5; a weak D match, TRBD1 (6 bases). Trimming stripped 8 bases from V and 6 bases from J, with 23 bases between. The CDR3 covers 16 residues. CDR3 protein: CASRPKGGGAGQPQHF. The CDR3 DNA is TGTGCCAGCCGACCCAAGGGCGGGGGGGCAGGTCAGCCCCAGCATTTT.